These 3 T cell receptor beta chains originate from one sample sequenced in a study of response to subunit inactivated influenza vaccine. One entry per CDR3 protein results from TCRdb running MiXCR on the RT-PCR reads. The sample shows 300,000 to 350,000 distinct CDR3 sequences, roughly 20% of them seen only once. The sample was PBMCs from blood, taken about 20 months after vaccination. These receptors all come from a man between 50 and 69 years old who received an inactivated influenza vaccine.

The chain combines TRBV25-1 with TRBJ2-7; D is ambiguous. This CDR3 spans 12 amino acids. V lost 4 bases, J lost 6 bases, and 10 bases lay in between. From germline, CDR1 is MGHDK and CDR2 SYGVNS. The CDR3 spells CASSGSGLEQYF. The CDR3 nucleotides are TGTGCCAGCAGTGGCTCCGGTCTCGAGCAGTACTTC.

This clonotype was seen ten or more times. The chain carries TRBV12-3 or TRBV12-4 and TRBJ1-5; weak D call: TRBD1 (5 bases). The ends were cut back, 6 bases at V and 2 bases at J, with 14 bases in the middle. The CDR3 contains 15 residues. The chain's CDR3 is CASSQGVSGNQPQHF. CDR3 DNA: TGTGCCAGCAGCCAAGGGGTTAGTGGCAATCAGCCCCAGCATTTT.

This clonotype was picked up many times. The V call is TRBV28, the J call TRBJ1-5; no clear D. The V gene's germline CDR1 is MDHEN and CDR2 SYDVKM. This CDR3 comprises 14 residues. Trimming removed 6 bases at V and 4 bases at J, with 13 bases between. In DNA, the CDR3 is TGTGCCAGCAGGGCAGAGCTAAGGAATCAGCCCCAGCATTTT. It codes for CASRAELRNQPQHF.